These T cell receptor beta chains were read from a single sample in a study of cytomegalovirus exposure and HLA in healthy donors. The method was immunoSEQ multiplex PCR; TCRdb's version includes in-frame clones alone and lacks a portion of them. The repertoire shows some 120,000 clones; the top ten hold about 2.2%. The sequencing input was PBMCs. Every receptor here comes from a middle-aged man in good health and CMV-seronegative. CDR3s include the opening cysteine and the closing phenylalanine or tryptophan. The D gene is left open where the match is weak.

D	V	J	DNA	CDR3
NA	TRBV7-9	TRBJ2-3	TGTGCCAGCAGCTCGTGGGGGGCAGATACGCAGTATTTT	CASSSWGADTQYF
NA	TRBV11-2	TRBJ2-1	TGTGCCAGCAGCTCACTCCCGACGCGGCCATCCTACAATGAGCGGTTCTTC	CASSSLPTRPSYNERFF
TRBD1	TRBV19	TRBJ2-5	TGTGCCAGTAGTCCGACAGGGATCCTAGAGACCCAGTACTTC	CASSPTGILETQYF
NA	TRBV4-1	TRBJ2-7	TGCGCCAGCAGCCAAGATGGACTTTACTACGAGCAGTACTTC	CASSQDGLYYEQYF
TRBD1	TRBV28	TRBJ1-2	TGTGCCAGCAGACGACAGGGGTTCAACTATGGCTACACCTTC	CASRRQGFNYGYTF
NA	TRBV10-3	TRBJ2-7	TGTGCCATCAGTGAGTCCCAGGACTCGAGCTCCTACGAGCAGTACTTC	CAISESQDSSSYEQYF
NA	TRBV5-1	TRBJ2-1	TGCGCCAGCAGCTCCCGGTCGGAGCCCCCCTACAATGAGCAGTTCTTC	CASSSRSEPPYNEQFF
NA	TRBV5-1	TRBJ2-3	TGCGCCAGCAGCTTGGGAGCCATCACAGATACGCAGTATTTT	CASSLGAITDTQYF
NA	TRBV7-2	TRBJ2-7	TGTGCCAGCAGCCCAGGGACTCAGCAGTACTTC	CASSPGTQQYF
TRBD1	TRBV7-3	TRBJ2-5	TGTGCCAGCAGCTTATCGATCGGACAGGGAGAGACCCAGTACTTC	CASSLSIGQGETQYF
TRBD2	TRBV5-1	TRBJ2-1	TGCGCCAGCAGCTTCGGGACTAGCGATAACAATGAGCAGTTCTTC	CASSFGTSDNNEQFF
NA	TRBV4-2	TRBJ2-6	TGTGCCAGCAGCCAGGTGACGGCAGGGCTCCAAGGGGCCAACGTCCTGACTTTC	CASSQVTAGLQGANVLTF